Presented here are 25 T cell receptor beta chains from one specimen sequenced in a study of human T cells and chemical hapten exposure. TCRdb fed the RACE reads into MiXCR, producing one record per CDR3 protein. The data contain roughly 360,000 distinct CDR3 sequences, approximately 5% of them singletons. Time point reported: patch test 1, 2 weeks after DPC sensitization. The treatment denotes: therapeutic diphenylcyclopropenone sensitization with weekly scalp DPC. Here the sequenced sample was whole blood, taken in connection with sensitization to the hapten diphenylcyclopropenone (DPC). These receptors originate from a woman aged 50 to 65 with alopecia areata. Some clones in this sample may be carry-over from other donors' samples.

This clonotype was observed many times. J is TRBJ2-1 and V is TRBV7-6; D is perhaps TRBD2 (6 bases). The CDR3 totals 15 residues. The germline CDR1 and CDR2 sequences are SGHVS and FNYEAQ. The V end lost 2 bases, the J end lost 0 bases, and 8 bases lay between the germline ends. The DNA for the CDR3 is TGTGCCAGCAGCTTACTAGCGACCTCCTACAATGAGCAGTTCTTC. This sequence encodes CASSLLATSYNEQFF.

This clonotype was detected a few times. The gene calls are TRBV5-1 and TRBJ1-2; D might be TRBD1 (5 bases). This CDR3 comprises 16 residues. The germline V and J ends were trimmed by 4 bases and 3 bases, with 19 bases remaining between them. Germline values: CDR1 SGHRS, CDR2 YFSETQ. The CDR3 DNA reads as TGCGCCAGCAGCCGGAACTTACGACAGATTCACTATGGCTACACCTTC. Translating it yields CASSRNLRQIHYGYTF.

Points on this clonotype: A clone one base away is much larger, so this may be a read error. This chain links TRBV5-1 with TRBJ1-2; tentative D call: TRBD1 (5 bases). CDR1 and CDR2 (germline): SGHRS, YFSETQ. There are 14 residues in the CDR3. In DNA, the CDR3 is TGCGACAGCAGCTTGGGGACTCTGGGAGGCGGCTACACCTTC. This codes for CDSSLGTLGGGYTF.

This clonotype was recorded many times. The chain has TRBV10-3 and TRBJ1-2, with D maybe TRBD1 (5 bases). The germline V gene encodes CDR1 ENHRY and CDR2 SYGVKD. The CDR3 length is 15 residues. Trimming left V 0 bases short and J 2 bases short, with 10 bases between. This CDR3 reads CAISESGDVNYGYTF. CDR3 sequence (DNA): TGTGCCATCAGTGAGTCGGGGGACGTCAACTATGGCTACACCTTC.

The chain links TRBV20-1 to TRBJ1-4; D is perhaps TRBD1 (6 bases). This CDR3 has 14 amino acids. The V gene's germline CDR1 is DFQATT and CDR2 SNEGSKA (reference sequence). V was pared by 6 bases and J by 7 bases, with 18 bases between. The CDR3 region is CSALMGGGIEKLFF. The DNA of the CDR3 is TGCAGTGCCCTCATGGGAGGGGGGATTGAAAAACTGTTTTTT.

This clonotype was seen many times. This rearrangement joins TRBV4-1 to TRBJ2-2, with a tentative D call TRBD1 (6 bases). V gave up 1 base and J gave up 0 bases, with 12 bases separating them. Germline CDR1 reads MGHRA; CDR2 reads YSYEKL. This CDR3 contains 17 residues. CDR3 sequence reads: CASSQATGTANTGELFF. The CDR3 nucleotides read TGCGCCAGCAGCCAAGCTACAGGGACCGCGAACACCGGGGAGCTGTTTTTT.

This clonotype was seen a handful of times. The V call is TRBV5-1, the J call TRBJ2-2; no clear D gene. The CDR3 is 13 amino acids. Per germline, CDR1 SGHRS and CDR2 YFSETQ. Trimming left V 5 bases short and J 4 bases short, with 9 bases between. CDR3 sequence: CASRPISTGELFF. The CDR3 DNA reads as TGCGCCAGCAGACCAATAAGCACCGGGGAGCTGTTTTTT.

Ten or more counts support this clonotype. The rearrangement links TRBV7-7 to TRBJ2-3; a weak D match, TRBD2 (6 bases). The CDR3 has 14 amino acids. The V gene lost 4 bases and the J gene lost 0 bases, with 8 bases spanning the gap. Germline assignment: CDR1 SSHAT and CDR2 FNYEAQ (reference sequence). The chain's CDR3 is CASSSGLSTDTQYF. In DNA, the CDR3 is TGTGCCAGCAGCTCGGGACTGAGCACAGATACGCAGTATTTT.

V gene TRBV29-1 combines with J gene TRBJ1-1; D is unresolved. CDR1 and CDR2 (germline): SQVTM, ANQGSEA. The CDR3 has 12 residues. Trimming cost V 6 bases and J 0 bases, with 8 bases left between them. The CDR3 protein is CSVGRLNTEAFF. The CDR3 DNA is TGCAGCGTAGGCAGACTGAACACTGAAGCTTTCTTT.

This clonotype has ten or more counts. The chain recombines TRBV3-1 with TRBJ2-7; D tentatively fits TRBD1 or TRBD2 (5 bases each). Trimming pared 1 base from V and 10 bases from J, leaving 11 bases between. Per the germline V gene, CDR1 is LGHDT and CDR2 is YNNKEL (reference sequence). The CDR3 has 12 residues. The CDR3 here is CASSQVEGDQYF. CDR3 DNA: TGTGCCAGCAGCCAAGTGGAAGGGGACCAGTACTTC.

This clonotype was counted at least ten times. CDR3 protein: CSAAQTGNTEAFF. The CDR3 bases are TGCAGTGCTGCCCAGACAGGGAACACTGAAGCTTTCTTT. The chain has TRBV20-1 and TRBJ1-1; perhaps TRBD1 as D (6 bases). V lost 5 bases to trimming and J lost 1 base, with 11 bases between them. Germline V gene sequence: CDR1 DFQATT, CDR2 SNEGSKA (reference sequence). The CDR3 covers 13 residues.

About this clonotype: A read error may be the cause here, since a much bigger clone is one base away. V usage is TRBV9 and J usage is TRBJ2-1; unclear D gene. CDR1 and CDR2 (germline): SGDLS, YYNGEE. The V and J ends lost 2 bases and 5 bases respectively, with 11 bases between them. The CDR3 has 14 residues. CDR3 coding DNA: TGTGCCAGCAGCGTGTTACCTACAAACAATGAGCAGTTCTTC. This codes for CASSVLPTNNEQFF.

This rearrangement joins TRBV18 to TRBJ2-2; either TRBD1 or TRBD2 may supply D (5 bases each). The germline V gene has CDR1 KGHSH and CDR2 LQKENI. The length of the CDR3 is 16 residues. The ends were cut back, 1 base at V and 3 bases at J, with 12 bases in the middle. CDR3 DNA: TGTGCCAGCTCACCACGAAGGGGAGCGGACACCGGGGAGCTGTTTTTT. This encodes CASSPRRGADTGELFF.

This clonotype has a count of ten or more. This rearrangement joins TRBV11-2 to TRBJ2-3, with TRBD2 matching 14 bases. The CDR3 is 16 residues long. The trim removed 5 bases at V and 6 bases at J, leaving 7 bases unmatched. Per germline, CDR1 SGHAT and CDR2 FQNNGV. This CDR3 reads CASSPGTSGRVDTQYF. The CDR3 DNA is TGTGCCAGCAGCCCCGGGACTAGCGGGAGAGTGGATACGCAGTATTTT.

This clonotype was counted ten times or more. The chain joins TRBV12-3 or TRBV12-4 to TRBJ2-1; the D gene is possibly TRBD2 (7 bases). With 3 bases removed from V and 5 bases from J, the gap between germline ends came to 17 bases. This CDR3 is 16 amino acids long. The CDR3 sequence is CASSFPKGGVHNEQFF. CDR3 DNA sequence: TGTGCCAGCAGTTTCCCTAAGGGGGGGGTCCACAATGAGCAGTTCTTC.

This clonotype was counted ten times or more. V and J are TRBV18 and TRBJ1-2; TRBD1 matches 8 bases. The CDR3 totals 13 residues. The V segment lost 5 bases and the J segment 6 bases; nucleotides outside the gene matches: 5. Germline V gene lookup returns CDR1 KGHSH and CDR2 LQKENI. CDR3 protein: CASSKDRDNGYTF. Written as DNA, the CDR3 is TGTGCCAGCTCAAAGGACAGGGACAATGGCTACACCTTC.

At least ten counts were recorded for this clonotype. J is TRBJ2-3 and V is TRBV28; D gene unclear. The ends were cut back, 4 bases at V and 3 bases at J, with 11 bases in the middle. This CDR3 has 14 residues. CDR1 and CDR2 from the germline V gene are MDHEN and SYDVKM. The CDR3 is CASSSLVGTDTQYF. The CDR3 DNA reads TGTGCCAGCAGTTCGTTAGTGGGTACAGATACGCAGTATTTT.

The chain carries TRBV11-2 and TRBJ2-1; 13 bases match TRBD2. The length of the CDR3 is 16 residues. Germline CDR1 reads SGHAT; CDR2 reads FQNNGV. J lost 9 bases, V lost 4 bases, and 9 bases had no gene match. CDR3 bases: TGTGCCAGCAGCTCCGGTGGACTAGCGGGAGATTTTGAGCAGTTCTTC. Translated, it gives CASSSGGLAGDFEQFF.

A few counts support this clonotype. This chain uses TRBV10-3 with TRBJ1-1; D gene ambiguous. Looked up from germline, CDR1 is ENHRY and CDR2 is SYGVKD. Deletions cut 5 bases from V and 3 bases from J, with 10 bases between. CDR3 length: 13 amino acids. CDR3 sequence reads: CAISLTRDTEAFF. CDR3 sequence (DNA): TGTGCCATCAGTCTTACCCGGGACACTGAAGCTTTCTTT.

There are a few counts of this clonotype. The V call is TRBV12-3 or TRBV12-4, the J call TRBJ2-3; 8 bases line up with TRBD2. This CDR3 is 13 amino acids long. Losses at the gene ends were 7 bases for V and 3 bases for J; bases not matched to a gene: 3. The CDR3: CASTGGATDTQYF. DNA of the CDR3: TGTGCCAGCACCGGGGGGGCGACAGATACGCAGTATTTT.

This clonotype was detected ten times or more. The V and J genes are TRBV4-3 and TRBJ2-1; 10 bases fit TRBD1. CDR1 is LGHNA and CDR2 is YSLEER in the germline V gene. The CDR3 runs 15 residues. Unmatched junction bases numbered 8, after V lost 5 bases and J lost 7 bases. CDR3 in amino acids: CASSSGTGAPNEQFF. The CDR3 DNA follows: TGCGCCAGCAGCTCCGGGACAGGGGCCCCGAATGAGCAGTTCTTC.

The chain recombines TRBV6-5 with TRBJ2-1, with D unclear. The CDR3 length is 15 residues. CDR1 is MNHEY, CDR2 SVGAGI, per germline. The ends were cut back, 0 bases at V and 3 bases at J, with 9 bases in the middle. The CDR3 bases are TGTGCCAGCAGTTACTCGAGGTACAGCTACAATGAGCAGTTCTTC. It translates to CASSYSRYSYNEQFF.

This clonotype was seen repeatedly, ten times or more. This chain uses TRBV5-1 with TRBJ1-1; maybe TRBD1 (6 bases). In germline, CDR1 is SGHRS, CDR2 YFSETQ. The CDR3 sequence is 14 residues long. V was trimmed by 0 bases and J by 6 bases, leaving 12 bases between them. For the CDR3, the DNA is TGCGCCAGCAGCTTGGAGGGGCAGGGGTCTGAAGCTTTCTTT. Its protein is CASSLEGQGSEAFF.

On this clonotype itself: At one boundary the junction diverges from the germline segment, which might be a read error. CDR3 bases: TGTGACAGCAGCTTGGAGGTCAGGGACTACACCTTC. It yields the protein CDSSLEVRDYTF. This sequence joins TRBV5-5 and TRBJ1-2; D possibly corresponds to TRBD1 (5 bases). Germline assignment: CDR1 SGHKS and CDR2 YYEKEE (reference sequence). There are 12 residues in the CDR3.

This clonotype was seen many times. The V call is TRBV20-1, the J call TRBJ2-7; 11 nucleotides agree with TRBD1. Germline assignment: CDR1 DFQATT and CDR2 SNEGSKA (reference sequence). V was pared by 6 bases and J by 5 bases, with 3 bases of the junction left unmatched. CDR3 length: 12 residues. CDR3 in amino acids: CSARTGGNEQYF. In nucleotides, the CDR3 is TGCAGTGCGAGGACAGGGGGCAACGAGCAGTACTTC.